This T cell receptor beta chain was observed in a study of cytomegalovirus exposure and HLA in healthy donors. Though probably carrying unrecorded immune exposures, donors were nominally healthy at sampling. The CDR3 runs 12 residues. Germline CDR1 MGHDK, CDR2 SYGVNS. V was pared by 6 bases and J by 4 bases, with 6 bases between. Primers included in the PCR were 60 Vbeta and 13 Jbeta primers. This table comes from immunoSEQ multiplex PCR, and its TCRdb copy is limited to in-frame clones, with some not included. This table has about 160,000 clones, approximately 81% appearing once. Of note for this clone: Its antigen remains unidentified.

Study-level points and caveats: Near-uniform donor sequencing depth was presumed by presence/absence analyses.

The V gene is TRBV25-1, the J gene TRBJ1-4, with unresolved D. The clonotype was recovered from a boy under 10 years old in good health and CMV-seronegative. The sample consisted of PBMCs. The CDR3 nucleotides read TGTGCCAGCAGGAACAGTAATGAAAAACTGTTTTTT. Translation: CASRNSNEKLFF.